This T cell receptor beta chain derives from a study of cytomegalovirus exposure and HLA in healthy donors. Study outcomes and limitations: Immune exposure information comprised only CMV serostatus. Later analysis demonstrated an association between a missense DCLRE1C variant and TCR beta V- and J-gene trimming.

Researchers ran the PCR with 60 Vbeta and 13 Jbeta primers. Using immunoSEQ multiplex PCR, the repertoire was profiled, and TCRdb retains in-frame clones only, with some absent. The sample gives around 150,000 clones, around 84% of which show up once; about 2% is in the top ten. Worth noting for this clone: Its matching antigen is unknown.

The sequencing sample was made of PBMCs. The sequence came from a young man in good health and CMV-seropositive.

The CDR3 is CAWEDRANYGYTF. CDR3 sequence (DNA): TGTGCCTGGGAGGACAGGGCGAACTATGGCTACACCTTC. V is TRBV30 and J is TRBJ1-2, with TRBD1 matching over 8 bases. Trimming cost V 5 bases and J 2 bases; bases outside gene matches: 4. Germline CDR1 and CDR2: GTSNPN and SVGIG (reference sequence). This CDR3 spans 13 amino acids.